This T cell receptor beta chain was retrieved from a study of T cells in Graves' hyperthyroidism and ophthalmopathy. This clonotype has ten or more counts. Authors of the study amplified TCR beta CDR3 regions from RNA transcripts. The HTBI primer set served for first-round RT-PCR of the TCR CDR3. In TCRdb, the multiplex PCR reads were re-called with MiXCR into one record per CDR3 protein. The repertoire holds roughly 290,000 distinct CDR3 sequences, 10% to 15% seen once, with 6% to 8% in the top ten. This receptor was taken from a woman aged 25 to 39 with Graves' hyperthyroidism that later progressed to Graves' ophthalmopathy. The sequenced material came from blood.

CDR3 in amino acids: CASSFGTDSTDTQYF. CDR3 nucleotides: TGCGCCAGCAGCTTCGGGACGGACAGCACAGATACGCAGTATTTT. The V gene is TRBV5-1, the J gene TRBJ2-3; D assignment may be TRBD1 or TRBD2 (5 bases each). Germline V gene data show CDR1 as SGHRS and CDR2 as YFSETQ. The CDR3 length is 15 residues. The V end was cut by 2 bases, the J end by 0 bases, with 10 bases between.